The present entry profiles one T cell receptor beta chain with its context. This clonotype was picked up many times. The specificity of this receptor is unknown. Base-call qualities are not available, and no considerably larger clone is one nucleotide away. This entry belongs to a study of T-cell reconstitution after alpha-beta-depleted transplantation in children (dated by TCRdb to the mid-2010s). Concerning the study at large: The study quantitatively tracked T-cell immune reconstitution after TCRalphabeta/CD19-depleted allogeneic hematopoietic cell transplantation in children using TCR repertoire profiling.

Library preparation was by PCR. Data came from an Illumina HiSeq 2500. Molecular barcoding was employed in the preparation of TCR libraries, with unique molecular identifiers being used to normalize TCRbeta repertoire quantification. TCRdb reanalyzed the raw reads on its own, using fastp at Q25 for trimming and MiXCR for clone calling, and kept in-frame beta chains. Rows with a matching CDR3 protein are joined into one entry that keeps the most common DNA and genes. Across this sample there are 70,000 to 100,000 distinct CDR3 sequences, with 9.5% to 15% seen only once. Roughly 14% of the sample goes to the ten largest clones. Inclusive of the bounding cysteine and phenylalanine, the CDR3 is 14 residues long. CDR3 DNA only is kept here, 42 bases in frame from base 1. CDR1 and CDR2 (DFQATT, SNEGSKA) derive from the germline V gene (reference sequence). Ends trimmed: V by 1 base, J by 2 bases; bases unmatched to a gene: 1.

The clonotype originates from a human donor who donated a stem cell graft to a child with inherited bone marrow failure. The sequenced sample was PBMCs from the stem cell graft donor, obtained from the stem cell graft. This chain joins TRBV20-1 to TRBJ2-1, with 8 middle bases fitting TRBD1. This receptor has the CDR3 CSARGTGTYNEQFF. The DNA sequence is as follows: TGCAGTGCTAGAGGGACAGGGACCTACAATGAGCAGTTCTTC.